This T cell receptor (beta chain) originates from a study of cytomegalovirus exposure and HLA in healthy donors. Across the study: The platform used for the 120 or so validation repertoires matched that of the roughly 700 first-cohort repertoires, a later analysis reported. Points from the study as a whole: Reportedly, diagnosis of cytomegalovirus status by the classifier showed high specificity and sensitivity. The study listed some 160 cytomegalovirus-associated TCR beta chains. The tendency of first-cohort TCR clusters to co-occur in the roughly 130 validation repertoires was the finding of a later analysis.

On this clone itself: The antigen is unknown.

The CDR3 consists of 12 residues. V gave up 1 base and J gave up 8 bases, with 8 bases separating them. Per the germline V gene, CDR1 is MGHDK and CDR2 is SYGVNS. Generated by immunoSEQ multiplex PCR, the TCRdb table keeps only in-frame clones and is missing some. The sample has about 220,000 clones, approximately 88% seen once. This chain links TRBV25-1 with TRBJ1-2, with D unresolved. This sequence originates from a woman aged 30 to 39 in good health and CMV-seropositive. The specimen sequenced was PBMCs. CDR3 region: CASSEWGGGYTF. As DNA, the CDR3 is TGTGCCAGCAGTGAATGGGGTGGGGGCTACACCTTC.